This entry features one T cell receptor (beta chain) sequence. Which cohort a participant joined came from the clinical history participants gave. Germline CDR1 and CDR2: SGHRS and YFSETQ. With 3 bases removed from V and 1 base from J, the gap between germline ends came to 13 bases. The CDR3 covers 15 residues. The sample originates from a study of blood T cell repertoires in COVID-19. Across the study: T cells, B-cell-depleted T cells, or PBMCs supplied cDNA or gDNA.

Clones were sequenced by immunoSEQ multiplex PCR, and TCRdb holds only the in-frame ones, with some missing. The profile shows approximately 220,000 clones, roughly 86% of them singletons. The genes are TRBV5-1 and TRBJ1-1; tentatively, D is TRBD1 (6 bases). Specimen: PBMCs or T cells enriched from blood (not recorded which). This TCR came from a woman aged 25-40 years with acute COVID-19. CDR3 amino acids: CASSSLGQQNTEAFF. The CDR3 DNA reads as TGCGCCAGCAGCTCATTAGGACAGCAGAACACTGAAGCTTTCTTT.